The source of this T cell receptor beta chain is a study of T-cell reconstitution after alpha-beta-depleted transplantation in children. A library of TCRbeta sequences, prepared with unique molecular identifiers, was generated. TCRdb redid the calling of the PCR reads with MiXCR, one entry per CDR3 protein. The repertoire holds some 530,000 distinct CDR3 sequences, with around 13% as singletons. CDR3 length equals 14 residues. Trimming at V came to 5 bases and at J to 7 bases, leaving 6 bases not matched to a gene. CDR1 and CDR2 from the germline V gene are MDHEN and SYDVKM. The specimen comprised PBMCs from the stem cell graft donor, sampled from the stem cell graft. The chain employs TRBV28 and TRBJ2-1, with 9 bases that match TRBD1. This TCR derives from a human donor who donated a stem cell graft to a child with combined immunodeficiency. CDR3 loop: CASSGTGRLNEQFF. The CDR3 nucleotides are TGTGCCAGCAGTGGGACAGGGCGCCTAAATGAGCAGTTCTTC.